One sample yielded the 17 T cell receptor beta chains listed below, sequenced in a study of cytomegalovirus exposure and HLA in healthy donors. It was with 60 Vbeta and 13 Jbeta primers that the PCR ran. Measured with immunoSEQ multiplex PCR; TCRdb has only the in-frame clones, and not every one. Here the sample spans approximately 210,000 clones, around 87% being singletons. Sequenced material: PBMCs. Receptors were obtained from a young man in good health and CMV-seronegative.

This rearrangement joins TRBV19 to TRBJ2-7; 8 positions match TRBD1. J lost 2 bases, V lost 5 bases, and 8 bases had no gene match. This CDR3 spans 15 amino acids. In germline, CDR1 is LNHDA, CDR2 SQIVND (reference sequence). DNA of the CDR3: TGTGCCAGTAGTGCCCCGGGACAGGTAGCCTACGAGCAGTACTTC. Its translation is CASSAPGQVAYEQYF.

The rearrangement links TRBV6-5 to TRBJ2-7, with D possibly being TRBD1 (6 bases). There are 14 residues in the CDR3. Germline lookup yields CDR1 MNHEY and CDR2 SVGAGI. The ends were cut back, 4 bases at V and 6 bases at J, with 16 bases in the middle. As DNA, the CDR3 is TGTGCCAGCAGTTTGGACAGCCTGGCCATCGAGCAGTACTTC. It specifies CASSLDSLAIEQYF.

The genes are TRBV5-5 and TRBJ2-7; 9 bases fit TRBD1. The CDR3 has 14 residues. Germline assignment: CDR1 SGHKS and CDR2 YYEKEE (reference sequence). Germline trimming cut 4 bases from V and 7 bases from J; bases unmatched to any gene: 9. The CDR3 bases are TGTGCCAGCAGCCGGGACAGGGCCGCTGGAGAGCAGTACTTC. It yields the protein CASSRDRAAGEQYF.

The J gene is TRBJ2-3, the V gene TRBV6-4; TRBD1 matches 9 bases. Germline V lookup: CDR1 MRHNA, CDR2 SNTAGT. The CDR3 runs 17 residues. V gave up 5 bases and J gave up 4 bases; unmatched junction bases: 13. The CDR3 here is CASSRITGGTNADTQYF. DNA for the CDR3: TGTGCCAGCAGTCGAATTACAGGGGGCACAAACGCAGATACGCAGTATTTT.

The rearrangement uses TRBV6-1 and TRBJ1-5, with D tentatively TRBD1 (5 bases). This CDR3 comprises 14 residues. V was trimmed by 5 bases and J by 7 bases, leaving 15 bases between them. Germline-derived CDR1 and CDR2 are MNHNS and SASEGT. The CDR3 reads CASSWPGGGQPQHF. CDR3 DNA: TGTGCCAGCAGTTGGCCGGGCGGGGGGCAGCCCCAGCATTTT.

The gene calls are TRBV28 and TRBJ1-1, with D unresolved. Germline V CDR1 and CDR2: MDHEN, SYDVKM. Trimming stripped 7 bases from V and 2 bases from J, with 8 bases between. The CDR3 length is 12 residues. The chain's CDR3 is CASTHINTEAFF. In nucleotides, the CDR3 is TGTGCCAGCACCCACATTAACACTGAAGCTTTCTTT.

This chain links TRBV15 with TRBJ1-2; maybe TRBD1 (6 bases). CDR3 length equals 18 residues. The V end lost 3 bases, the J end lost 4 bases, and 24 bases lay between the germline ends. CDR1 and CDR2 (germline): LNHNV, YYDKDF (reference sequence). The CDR3 DNA reads TGTGCCACCAGCAGGGTCGGGACACCATCCGGAGGACCCTATGGCTACACCTTC. Its translation is CATSRVGTPSGGPYGYTF.

The chain carries TRBV19 and TRBJ2-5, with TRBD2 identical over 15 bases. The J segment lost 11 bases and the V segment lost 6 bases, leaving 7 bases of the junction unmatched. CDR1 and CDR2 from the germline V gene are LNHDA and SQIVND (reference sequence). This CDR3 is built from 14 residues. For the CDR3, the DNA is TGTGCCAGTAGAGGACTAGCGGGAGGGCATCAGCAGTACTTC. This codes for CASRGLAGGHQQYF.

This rearrangement joins TRBV4-1 to TRBJ1-2; D ambiguous. Germline V gene data show CDR1 as MGHRA and CDR2 as YSYEKL. V lost 2 bases and J 1 base, leaving 14 bases between the germline ends. This CDR3 has 16 amino acids. As DNA, the CDR3 is TGCGCCAGCAGCCAAATCATGACACGAAATAACTATGGCTACACCTTC. Amino acid sequence: CASSQIMTRNNYGYTF.

This clone was seen a few times. This rearrangement joins TRBV5-6 to TRBJ1-6; a weak D match, TRBD1 (6 bases). This CDR3 contains 16 residues. Deletions cut 2 bases from V and 10 bases from J, with 19 bases between. Germline CDR1 reads SGHDT; CDR2 reads YYEEEE. The chain's CDR3 is CASSFDRGFSASPLHF. The CDR3 DNA follows: TGTGCCAGCAGCTTTGATAGGGGGTTTTCTGCCTCACCCCTCCACTTT.

The V gene is TRBV30, the J gene TRBJ1-1, with D possibly being TRBD1 (6 bases). Germline V CDR1 and CDR2: GTSNPN, SVGIG (reference sequence). This CDR3 is built from 13 residues. V lost 2 bases and J 10 bases, leaving 17 bases between the germline ends. In DNA form, the CDR3 reads TGTGCCTGGAGTCCCTCATCGGACAGTCGAGCTTTCTTT. Amino acid sequence: CAWSPSSDSRAFF.

The chain employs TRBV2 and TRBJ2-7, with TRBD2 as a possible D gene (5 bases). Germline CDR1 reads SNHLY; CDR2 reads FYNNEI. Trimming took 3 bases from V and 3 from J, leaving 12 bases between them. The CDR3 totals 14 residues. This CDR3 is CASSERTRGYEQYF. CDR3 sequence (DNA): TGTGCCAGCAGTGAGCGAACTCGGGGCTACGAGCAGTACTTC.

The chain has TRBV2 and TRBJ2-3; 7 bases line up with TRBD2. Germline assignment: CDR1 SNHLY and CDR2 FYNNEI. The CDR3 has 15 amino acids. The V segment lost 3 bases and the J segment 2 bases; nucleotides outside the gene matches: 5. The CDR3: CASSEERGYTDTQYF. CDR3 in DNA: TGTGCCAGCAGTGAGGAGCGGGGTTACACAGATACGCAGTATTTT.

The chain combines TRBV15 with TRBJ2-3; 10 bases line up with TRBD2. The length of the CDR3 is 15 residues. Germline assignment: CDR1 LNHNV and CDR2 YYDKDF (reference sequence). The junction had 2 bases not matched to a gene; V was cut back by 2 bases and J by 3 bases. For the CDR3, the DNA is TGTGCCACCAGCAGACTAGCGGGAGCAACAGATACGCAGTATTTT. Translating it yields CATSRLAGATDTQYF.

This sequence joins TRBV5-1 and TRBJ1-1; 8 bases line up with TRBD1. The CDR3 sequence is 16 residues long. Losses at the gene ends were 2 bases for V and 7 bases for J; bases not matched to a gene: 13. Germline CDR1 is SGHRS and CDR2 is YFSETQ. The CDR3 spells CASSLGLGQGGVEAFF. DNA of the CDR3: TGCGCCAGCAGCTTAGGCCTTGGACAGGGAGGGGTTGAAGCTTTCTTT.

This clone was picked up a small number of times. The rearrangement joins TRBV5-1 to TRBJ2-2; D perhaps matches TRBD1 (6 bases). The V and J ends lost 1 base and 0 bases respectively, with 10 bases between them. CDR3 size: 16 residues. Germline assignment: CDR1 SGHRS and CDR2 YFSETQ. The CDR3: CASSLSPGANTGELFF. The CDR3 nucleotides are TGCGCCAGCAGCTTGTCACCAGGGGCGAACACCGGGGAGCTGTTTTTT. Together with reference TRBV5-1 and TRBJ2-2, the CDR3 gives the full variable domain: KAGVTQTPRYLIKTRGQQVTLSCSPISGHRSVSWYQQTPGQGLQFLFEYFSETQRNKGNFPGRFSGRQFSNSRSEMNVSTLELGDSALYLCASSLSPGANTGELFFGEGSRLTVL.

This clone was detected once. The CDR3 loop is CASKGQGGNTIYF. CDR3 DNA: TGTGCCAGCAAAGGACAGGGAGGAAACACCATATATTTT. The rearrangement links TRBV19 to TRBJ1-3, with 8 bases fitting TRBD1. The CDR3 length is 13 residues. Germline CDR1 and CDR2: LNHDA and SQIVND (reference sequence). V gave up 9 bases and J gave up 4 bases; unmatched junction bases: 5.